A selection of T cell receptor beta chains follows, all from one sample in a study of blood T cell repertoires in COVID-19. Sequenced by immunoSEQ multiplex PCR; TCRdb stores in-frame clones only, minus some. The sample records about 140,000 clones, about three quarters being singletons. The source material was peripheral blood. All receptors come from a woman between 45 and 60 years old with active or convalescent COVID-19. The CDR3 runs from the conserved cysteine through the conserved F or W. The order of the fields is J gene, CDR3 length, D gene, clone size, V gene, CDR3 protein, CDR3 DNA. The D gene is left open where the match is weak. Clone size appears in some rows only: once, few, many, or a class for an expanded clone.

TRBJ1-2	14	.	.	TRBV10-3	CAISESPGGNGYTF	TGTGCCATCAGTGAGTCACCGGGGGGGAATGGCTACACCTTC
TRBJ1-1	13	.	few	TRBV30	CAWKQGPNTEAFF	TGTGCCTGGAAACAGGGCCCTAACACTGAAGCTTTCTTT
TRBJ2-5	13	TRBD1	.	TRBV6-5	CASSPQGLRAQYF	TGTGCCAGCAGTCCACAGGGGCTTAGGGCCCAGTACTTC
TRBJ1-2	14	.	.	TRBV6-1	CASSDGTWGYGYTF	TGTGCCAGCAGTGATGGGACATGGGGCTATGGCTACACCTTC
TRBJ1-4	16	.	.	TRBV6-6	CASSFNRDAGDEKLFF	TGTGCCAGCAGCTTCAACAGGGACGCGGGGGATGAAAAACTGTTTTTT
TRBJ2-2	16	TRBD2	.	TRBV27	CASSYIAGGGTGELFF	TGTGCCAGCAGCTACATAGCGGGAGGTGGCACCGGGGAGCTGTTTTTT
TRBJ1-5	14	.	.	TRBV7-9	CASSLPGQGSPQHF	TGTGCCAGCAGCTTACCAGGGCAGGGCAGCCCCCAGCATTTT
TRBJ1-1	16	TRBD1	.	TRBV5-1	CASSLVVGTGNTEAFF	TGCGCCAGCAGCTTGGTTGTTGGGACAGGGAACACTGAAGCTTTCTTT
TRBJ2-2	14	.	.	TRBV7-8	CASSSDARTGELFF	TGTGCCAGCAGCTCCGACGCGAGGACCGGGGAGCTGTTTTTT
TRBJ2-7	15	TRBD2	once	TRBV4-3	CASSHVAGGSYEQYF	TGCGCCAGCAGCCATGTAGCGGGGGGGTCCTACGAGCAGTACTTC
TRBJ1-2	11	TRBD1	.	TRBV4-2	CASRQGHGYTF	TGTGCCAGCAGACAGGGGCATGGCTACACCTTC
TRBJ1-2	14	TRBD1	.	TRBV29-1	CSARTGQGDYGYTF	TGCAGCGCCCGAACGGGACAGGGGGACTATGGCTACACCTTC
TRBJ1-4	15	.	.	TRBV7-9	CASSSDRTTNEKLFF	TGTGCCAGCAGCTCCGACAGGACAACTAATGAAAAACTGTTTTTT
TRBJ2-5	15	.	.	TRBV25-1	CASSEFSGMGETQYF	TGTGCCAGCAGTGAATTTAGCGGTATGGGGGAGACCCAGTACTTC
TRBJ2-3	15	.	.	TRBV10-3	CAIKGRQESTDTQYF	TGTGCCATCAAGGGGCGGCAGGAAAGCACAGATACGCAGTATTTT
TRBJ1-2	14	TRBD1	.	TRBV30	CAWNAKGTGYGYTF	TGTGCCTGGAATGCGAAAGGGACAGGCTATGGCTACACCTTC
TRBJ1-1	14	.	.	TRBV3-1/TRBV3-2	CASSQEIGGTEAFF	TGTGCCAGCAGCCAAGAAATAGGGGGTACTGAAGCTTTCTTT
TRBJ1-1	13	.	.	TRBV7-2	CASSPSRGTEAFF	TGTGCCAGCAGCCCATCAAGGGGCACTGAAGCTTTCTTT
TRBJ1-1	15	TRBD1	.	TRBV19	CASSRRQGLNTEAFF	TGTGCCAGTAGTAGGAGACAGGGGCTGAACACTGAAGCTTTCTTT
TRBJ2-5	17	TRBD2	.	TRBV4-1	CASSQDRETGGQETQYF	TGCGCCAGCAGCCAAGATCGAGAGACGGGGGGACAAGAGACCCAGTACTTC
TRBJ2-3	15	.	once	TRBV19	CASSLSGTSTDTQYF	TGTGCCAGTAGCCTTAGCGGAACTAGCACAGATACGCAGTATTTT
TRBJ1-1	14	.	.	TRBV5-1	CASVGTSGLTEAFF	TGCGCCAGCGTTGGCACCTCGGGATTGACTGAAGCTTTCTTT
TRBJ1-2	15	TRBD1	few	TRBV5-4	CASSWAGQGGYGYTF	TGTGCCAGCAGCTGGGCGGGACAGGGGGGCTATGGCTACACCTTC
TRBJ1-1	13	.	few	TRBV29-1	CSVEDRGGSDAFF	TGCAGCGTTGAAGATCGGGGGGGCTCAGACGCTTTCTTT
TRBJ2-2	15	TRBD1	.	TRBV27	CASRRNRGTGGELFF	TGTGCCAGCAGACGTAACAGGGGTACGGGCGGGGAGCTGTTTTTT
TRBJ2-2	14	.	once	TRBV30	CACPAGTNTGELFF	TGTGCCTGCCCAGCGGGCACGAACACCGGGGAGCTGTTTTTT
TRBJ2-3	15	.	few	TRBV19	CASRGRAAVGDTQYF	TGTGCCAGTAGAGGAAGAGCGGCGGTTGGTGATACGCAGTATTTT
TRBJ1-3	15	.	.	TRBV13	CASSLGNGAGNTIYF	TGTGCCAGCAGCTTAGGTAACGGGGCTGGAAACACCATATATTTT
TRBJ1-2	12	.	.	TRBV29-1	CSVVATAYGYTF	TGCAGCGTTGTCGCGACAGCCTATGGCTACACCTTC
TRBJ1-5	16	.	many	TRBV18	CASSPEGTYSNQPQHF	TGTGCCAGCTCACCTGAGGGGACTTATAGCAATCAGCCCCAGCATTTT
TRBJ1-3	18	.	.	TRBV19	CASSIYGRQASSGNTIYF	TGTGCCAGTAGTATCTATGGACGACAGGCAAGCTCTGGAAACACCATATATTTT
TRBJ2-3	15	.	.	TRBV3-1/TRBV3-2	CASSQGMGGTDTQYF	TGTGCCAGCAGCCAAGGTATGGGGGGAACAGATACGCAGTATTTT
TRBJ1-2	16	.	.	TRBV6-2/TRBV6-3	CASSYPRAWVNYGYTF	TGTGCCAGCAGTTACCCCAGGGCTTGGGTTAACTATGGCTACACCTTC
TRBJ2-7	17	.	.	TRBV23-1	CASSQSGFFVVGPEQYF	TGCGCCAGCAGTCAAAGCGGGTTTTTTGTGGTCGGGCCCGAGCAGTACTTC
TRBJ1-4	14	TRBD1	.	TRBV3-1/TRBV3-2	CASSQGRGQEKLFF	TGTGCCAGCAGCCAAGGCAGGGGGCAAGAAAAACTGTTTTTT
TRBJ1-2	14	TRBD1	.	TRBV7-9	CASSFSDRGNGYTF	TGTGCCAGCAGCTTTTCGGACAGGGGTAACGGCTACACCTTC
TRBJ2-7	16	TRBD2	.	TRBV4-1	CASSQAWLAGTYEQYF	TGCGCCAGCAGCCAAGCGTGGCTAGCGGGAACCTACGAGCAGTACTTC
TRBJ1-1	13	TRBD1	.	TRBV27	CASSLTDRGEAFF	TGTGCCAGCAGTCTTACGGACAGGGGGGAAGCTTTCTTT
TRBJ2-7	14	TRBD1	once	TRBV28	CASRRTGSTYEQYF	TGTGCCAGCAGACGGACAGGTTCGACCTACGAGCAGTACTTC
TRBJ2-2	15	TRBD1	.	TRBV6-5	CASSTGTANTGELFF	TGTGCCAGCAGCACCGGGACAGCGAACACCGGGGAGCTGTTTTTT
TRBJ2-5	13	.	.	TRBV6-5	CASSYFGEETQYF	TGTGCCAGCAGTTACTTCGGGGAAGAGACCCAGTACTTC
TRBJ2-5	14	TRBD2	.	TRBV9	CASSLGLVRETQYF	TGTGCCAGCAGCTTGGGACTAGTGAGGGAGACCCAGTACTTC
TRBJ1-5	13	.	.	TRBV30	CAWSGQDNQPQHF	TGTGCCTGGAGCGGACAAGACAATCAGCCCCAGCATTTT
TRBJ2-1	16	TRBD2	.	TRBV9	CASSPQTSGSYNEQFF	TGTGCCAGCAGCCCTCAGACTAGCGGGTCCTACAATGAGCAGTTCTTC
TRBJ1-2	15	.	.	TRBV28	CASSPAGNSNYGYTF	TGTGCCAGCAGTCCCGCAGGGAATTCTAACTATGGCTACACCTTC
TRBJ2-7	13	TRBD2	.	TRBV11-2	CASGLADTYEQYF	TGTGCCAGCGGGCTAGCGGATACCTACGAGCAGTACTTC
TRBJ2-7	18	TRBD1	.	TRBV2	CASSDGIPGTGGVDEQYF	TGTGCCAGCAGTGATGGGATCCCCGGGACAGGGGGCGTCGACGAGCAGTACTTC
TRBJ2-2	12	.	few	TRBV28	CASRSGTGELFF	TGTGCCAGCAGGTCGGGCACCGGGGAGCTGTTTTTT
TRBJ2-3	17	TRBD2	.	TRBV7-2	CASSSYPTSGRTDTQYF	TGTGCCAGCAGCTCCTACCCGACTAGCGGGAGGACAGATACGCAGTATTTT
TRBJ1-2	15	.	.	TRBV19	CASSSRGTRSYGYTF	TGTGCCAGTAGTTCCAGGGGAACAAGGAGCTATGGCTACACCTTC
TRBJ1-5	12	.	.	TRBV7-9	CASSRGNQPQHF	TGTGCCAGCAGCCGAGGCAATCAGCCCCAGCATTTT
TRBJ1-5	13	TRBD1	.	TRBV12-3/TRBV12-4	CASSLTGGQPQHF	TGTGCCAGCAGTTTGACAGGGGGCCAGCCCCAGCATTTT
TRBJ2-1	13	.	.	TRBV13	CASSLGGLNEQFF	TGTGCCAGCAGCTTAGGGGGACTCAATGAGCAGTTCTTC